This T cell receptor (beta chain) was captured in a study of blood T cell repertoires in COVID-19 (dated by TCRdb to 2019 to 2021). Study-wide context: Samples covering the acute and convalescent phases of COVID-19 were provided by collaborators in the United States, Italy and Spain. The material from the prospective study consisted of cDNA or gDNA derived from T cells, B-cell-depleted T cells, or PBMCs. Deeply sampled blood TCRbeta repertoires from subjects exposed to, actively infected with, or recovered from COVID-19 were included in the dataset. A freely available public database, intended as a resource for researchers studying the immune response to SARS-CoV-2, is where the repertoires were released. The samples were drawn from the first 160 participants of the ongoing ImmuneRACE study and from 1,200 or so subjects provided by 6 global collaborators. Nearly every sample came with metadata listing a de-identified subject ID, COVID-19 status, age in years and sex. Where available, HLA class I and class II types were obtained from metadata supplied by the sample provider rather than from assay-based typing. Study-level results and caveats: How much clinical and demographic metadata was included differed by source and by participant, and the metadata was provided uncurated.

The CDR1 and CDR2 encoded by the germline V gene (reference sequence) are SEHNR and FQNEAQ. Its CDR3 holds 12 amino acids, cysteine through phenylalanine. Left in the record is the CDR3 DNA by itself, 36 bases read in frame from the first base. V is shortened by 5 bases, J by 9 bases, and the region joining them spans 11 bases. Each collaborating institution followed its own protocols to collect whole blood in K2EDTA tubes. Collaborator samples were shipped for TCRbeta analysis as frozen whole blood, isolated PBMCs, or DNA extracted from either sample type. TCRbeta CDR3 regions were amplified from genomic DNA by means of the immunoSEQ Assay, a bias-controlled multiplex PCR. As for the authors' bioinformatics: The number of nucleated cells in each sample was estimated from the amplification of reference gene primers within the assay. Sequence reads were collapsed and filtered to measure the absolute abundance of every unique TCRbeta CDR3 rearrangement. For each sample, productive Simpson clonality was calculated as the square root of Simpson's diversity index across productive rearrangements. TCRdb's version of the immuneACCESS table is confined to in-frame rearrangements and falls short of the full clone set. An unresolved V gene accounts for under half of the shortfall where checked; the remainder is of unknown origin. From that table come the V and J calls and clone size; the DNA was used to work out D and trimming. This sample comprises 150,000 to 200,000 clones, approximately 85% of them detected only once. 3% to 3.5% of the sample goes to the ten largest clones.

On this clone: Its specific antigen is unknown. It has no much larger one-base neighbor in the sample; base qualities were not kept.

The chain is made from TRBV7-9 and TRBJ2-1, with the D gene call left open. Sequenced sample: peripheral blood. The source of this sequence is a man aged 55 to 70 with acute or convalescent COVID-19. The DNA reads TGTGCCAGCAGCACAGCCGGCTCTGAGCAGTTCTTC. Its translation reads: CASSTAGSEQFF.